This T cell receptor beta chain was profiled in a study of T cells after posttransplantation cyclophosphamide. Study outcomes and limitations: Recipient CMV seropositivity and CMV reactivation strongly tracked TRB clonality. Donor CD8+ memory clones often dominated recipient blood repertoires at later times. TRB overlap between skin or GI tissue T cells and blood was limited.

Germline V gives CDR1 SGHVS, CDR2 FQNEAQ. CDR3 size: 15 residues. With 5 bases clipped from V and 2 bases from J, the junction kept 6 bases outside the gene matches. This related bone marrow graft donor gave peripheral blood on the day of marrow donation. This clone was seen once. What it recognizes is unknown. Repertoires were generated with immunoSEQ multiplex PCR, while TCRdb's copy carries only in-frame clones and drops some. The table records around 47,000 clones, approximately 94% of them present only once. The chain combines TRBV7-8 with TRBJ1-3, with 7 bases fitting TRBD1. Sequencing was done on a sample of PBMCs. The clonotype originates from a woman aged 25 to 39 in good health and a related stem cell transplant donor. CDR3 residues: CASSETGAPGNTIYF. Written as DNA, the CDR3 is TGTGCCAGCAGCGAAACAGGGGCTCCTGGAAACACCATATATTTT.